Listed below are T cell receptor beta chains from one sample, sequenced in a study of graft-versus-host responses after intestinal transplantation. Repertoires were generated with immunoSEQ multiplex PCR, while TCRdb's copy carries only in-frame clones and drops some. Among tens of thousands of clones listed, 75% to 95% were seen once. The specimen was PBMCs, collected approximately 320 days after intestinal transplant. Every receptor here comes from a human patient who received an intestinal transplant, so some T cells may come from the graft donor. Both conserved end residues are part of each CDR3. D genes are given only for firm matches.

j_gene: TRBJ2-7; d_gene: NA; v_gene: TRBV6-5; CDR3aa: CASSSLEQYYSYEQYF
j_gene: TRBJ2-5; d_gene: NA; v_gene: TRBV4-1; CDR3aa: CASSPMGLQETQYF
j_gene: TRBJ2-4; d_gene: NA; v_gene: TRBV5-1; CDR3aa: CASSLGDNRNIQYF
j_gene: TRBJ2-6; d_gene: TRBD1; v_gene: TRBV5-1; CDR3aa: CASSWDSPGANVLTF
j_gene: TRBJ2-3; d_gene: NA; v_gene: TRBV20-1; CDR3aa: CSARVDTQYF
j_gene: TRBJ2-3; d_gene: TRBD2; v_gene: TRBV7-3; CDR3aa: CASSKLASTDTQYF
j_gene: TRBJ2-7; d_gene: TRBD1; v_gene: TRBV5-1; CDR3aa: CASSLRDRGSYEQYF
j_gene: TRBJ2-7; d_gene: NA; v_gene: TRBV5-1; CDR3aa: CASRLKTADEQYF
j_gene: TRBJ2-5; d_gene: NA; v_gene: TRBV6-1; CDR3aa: CASSAGGPWETQYF
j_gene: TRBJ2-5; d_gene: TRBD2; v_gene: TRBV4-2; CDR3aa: CASSQDPSGGQETQYF
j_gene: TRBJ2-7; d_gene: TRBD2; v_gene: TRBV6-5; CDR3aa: CASSSLTSGGAYEQYF
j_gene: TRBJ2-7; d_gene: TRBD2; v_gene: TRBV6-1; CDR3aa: CASSEVGLAGDEQYF
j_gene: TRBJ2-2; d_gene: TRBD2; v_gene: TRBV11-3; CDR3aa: CASSSGSATGELFF
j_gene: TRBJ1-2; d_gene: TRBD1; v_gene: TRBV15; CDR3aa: CATSYGPGGINYGYTF
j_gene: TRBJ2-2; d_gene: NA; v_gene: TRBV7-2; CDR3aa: CASSFGSAGELFF
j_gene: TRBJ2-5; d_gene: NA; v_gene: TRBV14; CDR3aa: CASSQVGGQETQYF
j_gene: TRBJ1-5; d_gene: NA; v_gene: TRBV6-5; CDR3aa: CASSYNGGNQPQHF
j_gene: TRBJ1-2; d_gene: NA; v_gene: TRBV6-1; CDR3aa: CASSIRVYDGYTF
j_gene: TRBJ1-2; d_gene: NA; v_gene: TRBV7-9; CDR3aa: CASSRRDALIGGYTF